This TCR beta chain was observed in a study of shared clonotypes between healthy human individuals. Profiled with immunoSEQ multiplex PCR; TCRdb holds only in-frame clones, not every one. The data hold roughly 1,600,000 clones, with around 98.5% observed a single time. Study-level points and caveats: Researchers found naive subsets generally carried larger estimated richness than memory subsets. Specimens sampled were limited to blood, with tissue repertoires likely differing.

Notes on this clone: The antigen is unknown.

The material sequenced was naive CD4+ T cells sorted from blood. Subset: CD45RA+ positively selected. This sequence was found in a man aged 30 to 45 in good health.

The CDR3 coding sequence is TGCAGCGTTTCCTTCGGGGCAGCGAACACCGGGGAGCTGTTTTTT. This gives the protein CSVSFGAANTGELFF. The chain couples TRBV29-1 to TRBJ2-2; possibly TRBD1 or TRBD2 for D (5 bases each). The germline V gene encodes CDR1 SQVTM and CDR2 ANQGSEA. V was pared by 5 bases and J by 0 bases, with 13 bases between. The CDR3 contains 15 residues.